This TCR beta chain was captured by sequencing in a study of blood T cell repertoires in COVID-19. The CDR3 runs to 13 residues. Per germline, CDR1 MNHNS and CDR2 SASEGT. V shed 1 base and J shed 6 bases, with 9 bases lying between them. About this clone: Other nucleotide sequences in the sample specify the same CDR3.

Libraries were prepared by immunoSEQ multiplex PCR; TCRdb keeps only in-frame clonotypes and omits some of them. The sample contains 200,000 to 250,000 clones, around nine tenths of which appear only once. The chain is built from TRBV6-1 and TRBJ1-2; D uncertain. The sequence was collected from a man aged 18-30 years with active or convalescent COVID-19. Sequenced sample: peripheral blood. The CDR3 region is CASSEVTVDGYTF. The CDR3 bases are TGTGCCAGCAGTGAAGTTACGGTGGATGGCTACACCTTC.